This T cell receptor beta chain appears in the sequencing data of a study of identical twins (dated by TCRdb to the mid-2010s). Regarding the research as a whole: TCR alpha and beta repertoires from monozygotic twins, unrelated adults of various ages and cord blood were deep-sequenced to test whether fetal clonotypes persist. Replicate twin experiments were performed at different times using different library preparation protocols to rule out contamination.

A remark on this clonotype: What antigen it recognizes has not been identified. No qualities accompany the bases; no much larger clone lies one base away.

Every donor was a healthy Caucasian. Miltenyi CD45RO+ enrichment and human naive T-cell isolation kits were used to isolate memory (CD45RO+) and naive T cells from PBMC. Library method: 5' RACE. Sequencing was carried out with an Illumina HiSeq 2000. A universal primer binding site was added through template switching, and the final cDNA carried a unique molecular identifier so that TCR cDNA molecules could be counted accurately. Specific primers in the conserved constant-segment region were used to synthesize first-strand cDNA for TCR alpha and beta chains. To control for contamination, each cDNA library was double barcoded with a SMART-Mk sample barcode plus Illumina barcodes. TruSeq adapter sequences and Illumina sample barcodes were added in two successive PCR steps. The TCR alpha and beta cDNA libraries were sequenced on the Illumina HiSeq platform using custom primers. As for how the authors treated the data: MiGEC was used to process raw reads and extract unique molecular identifiers, and MiXCR was used to find CDR3 positions. Recombination models were inferred per individual with the repgenHMM and IGoR tools using an EM algorithm. The analysis of shared clonotypes was done with the tcR package in R, with sharing normalized by the product of cloneset sizes. To study raw recombination free of thymic and clonal selection effects, out-of-frame nonproductive sequences were analyzed. TCRdb ran its own pipeline on the public reads, namely fastp trimming at Q25 and MiXCR clone calling, and kept in-frame beta chains. Rows matching on CDR3 protein sequence are summarized as one entry with the most common DNA and genes. These V and J calls derive from TCRdb rather than the authors' analysis. The sample table records about 240,000 distinct CDR3 sequences; 8% to 11% of these occur just once. The ten largest clones add up to less than 12% of the sample.

Broad study findings and their caveats: Zero-insertion analyses could be partly confounded by invariant T cells such as MAIT and iNKT, though diverse VJ usage argued against such confounding for most clonotypes. Out-of-frame TCR alpha sequences shared between twins showed an excess of low generation-probability sequences compared with coincidental sharing between unrelated individuals. Recombination models systematically underestimated out-of-frame TCR alpha sharing in monozygotic twins but agreed with sharing between unrelated individuals. The excess sharing between twins in beta out-of-frame sequences was weaker because fewer shared sequences reduced the signal-to-noise ratio. Because the same donors could not be followed over many years, the conclusions depended on cross-sectional statistical analysis. Fewer insertions were carried by abundant cord blood beta clonotypes, a similar but weaker trend appeared in young adult naive repertoires, and no such trend appeared in memory repertoires.

Relative to germline, V is 4 bases shorter and J is 3 bases shorter, with 9 bases between their ends. The CDR3, cysteine through phenylalanine, is 13 amino acids long. Only the CDR3 DNA stays, 39 bases, in frame from base 1. Taken from the germline V gene, the CDR1 and CDR2 loops are MDHEN and SYDVKM. Sequenced input: memory T cells sorted from blood. Taken with the paper, the label for cell subset or site translates to: CD45RO+ enriched T cells. Recombination connected TRBV28 to TRBJ2-5, with the D gene call left open. This receptor was identified in a man aged 45 to 65 in good health. The sequenced DNA is TGTGCCAGCAGTTCGGGCAGTAAAGAGACCCAGTACTTC. It specifies CASSSGSKETQYF.